This T cell receptor beta chain was captured by sequencing in a study of blood T cell repertoires in COVID-19. Study background: Sites in the United States, Italy and Spain provided acute and convalescent COVID-19 samples. Sources were T cells, B-cell-depleted T cells, or PBMCs; the material itself was cDNA or gDNA.

Measured with immunoSEQ multiplex PCR; TCRdb has only the in-frame clones, and not every one. The sample includes fewer than 250,000 clones, over 75% of them seen just once. The CDR3 is 19 amino acids long, termini counted. Of note for this clone: No DNA is shown, since the ends of the CDR3 on it are uncertain; the CDR3 is the one TCRdb lists.

V gene TRBV21-1 combines with J gene TRBJ1-5; the table's D gene call, TRBD1, was not cross checked with the DNA. TRBV21-1 is marked as a pseudogene. Sequencing used PBMCs or T cells enriched from blood (not recorded which). The sequence was collected from a woman between 40 and 55 years old with acute COVID-19. Here the CDR3 reads CASSKCWGSGAYSNQPQHF.